The sequence of this T cell receptor beta chain was determined in a study of T cells after yellow fever vaccination. TCRdb re-analysed the 5' RACE reads in MiXCR, keeping a single row per CDR3 protein. This sample has hundreds of thousands of distinct CDR3 sequences, with about 19% found just once. V was pared by 4 bases and J by 1 base, with 15 bases between. There are 16 residues in the CDR3. CDR1 is SGHTA, CDR2 FQGNSA, per germline. This clonotype was seen once. The specimen comprised PBMCs, sampled before the yellow fever booster vaccination. This clonotype was sampled from a man younger than 30 who received the YFV17D yellow fever vaccine. The gene calls are TRBV7-2 and TRBJ2-3; D possibly corresponds to TRBD1 (6 bases). The CDR3 reads CASSSPRGWRTDTQYF. CDR3 DNA sequence: TGTGCCAGCAGCTCGCCTAGGGGGTGGCGCACAGATACGCAGTATTTT.